In this sample, the clone carrying this T cell receptor (beta chain) turned up a few times. Using its own MiXCR run on the 5' RACE reads, TCRdb lists one record per CDR3 protein. This sample has under 600,000 distinct CDR3 sequences, with approximately 15% found just once. This sample is drawn from a study of T cells after yellow fever vaccination. CDR3 size: 12 residues. V lost 3 bases and J lost 5, with 5 bases in between. The sample consisted of PBMCs, taken on the day of the yellow fever booster vaccination. This sequence originates from a man aged 30 to 45 who received the YFV17D yellow fever vaccine. The chain recombines TRBV12-3 or TRBV12-4 with TRBJ2-1; D not certain. The DNA of the CDR3 is TGTGCCAGCAGTTTTGAGGACAATGAGCAGTTCTTC. Its protein is CASSFEDNEQFF.